This T cell receptor (beta chain) emerged from a study of OX40 agonist ivuxolimab in advanced cancers. About the research overall: The dose-escalation cohort was just under 85% male, with a mean age of around 60 years, ranging roughly 20 to 80. Eligibility rules accepted prior anti-PD-1, anti-PD-L1 or anti-CTLA-4 therapy, and 30% to 40% had some. Notes on the study in general: Partial responders treated at 0.1-3.0 mg/kg exhibited clonal expansion among the lowest measured.

This CDR3 is 15 amino acids long. Germline V lookup: CDR1 SGHAT, CDR2 FQNNGV. V was pared by 5 bases and J by 0 bases, with 14 bases between. The assay was immunoSEQ multiplex PCR, and TCRdb's table has in-frame clones only and misses some. The data contain about 35,000 clones, 92% of them singletons. Baseline, cycle 4 day 1, and cycle 7 day 1 were the blood sampling points. Comment on this clone: Its specificity is not known.

The chain uses TRBV11-2 and TRBJ2-7; unclear D gene. The clonotype comes from an adult with an advanced solid tumor such as melanoma, head and neck, liver or kidney cancer. This specimen consisted of CD4+ or CD8+ T cells sorted from blood, obtained in a trial of the OX40 agonist ivuxolimab. CDR3 sequence reads: CASSPSVGSSYEQYF. The CDR3 DNA follows: TGTGCCAGCAGCCCTAGTGTGGGCAGCTCCTACGAGCAGTACTTC.